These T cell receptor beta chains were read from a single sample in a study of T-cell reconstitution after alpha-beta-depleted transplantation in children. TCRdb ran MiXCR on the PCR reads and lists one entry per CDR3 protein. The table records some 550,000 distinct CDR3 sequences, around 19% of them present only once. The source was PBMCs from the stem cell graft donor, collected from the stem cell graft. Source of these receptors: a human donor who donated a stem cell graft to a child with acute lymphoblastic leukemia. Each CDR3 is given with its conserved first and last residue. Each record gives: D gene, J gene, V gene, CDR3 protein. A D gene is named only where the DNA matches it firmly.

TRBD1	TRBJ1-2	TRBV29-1	CSVATGGNYGYTF
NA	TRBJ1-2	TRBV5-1	CASRRRGQGKGYTF
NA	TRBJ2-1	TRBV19	CASSIGQGTMDEQFF
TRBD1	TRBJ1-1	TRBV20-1	CSARRDRGLSLTPGQAFF
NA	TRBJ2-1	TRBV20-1	CSARGAGVDNNEQFF
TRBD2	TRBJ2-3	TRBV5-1	CASIPGTSGSGGTDTQYF
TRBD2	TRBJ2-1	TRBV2	CASSAPGTSGSRPYNEQFF
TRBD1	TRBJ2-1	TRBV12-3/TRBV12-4	CASTLMGGQGNEQFF
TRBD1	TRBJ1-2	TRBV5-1	CASSLGAGGLYGYTF
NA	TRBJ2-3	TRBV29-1	CSVERSGTDTQYF
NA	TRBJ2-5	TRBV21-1	CASSSRAPSRKTQYF
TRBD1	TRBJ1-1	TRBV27	CASSPRPGTGSFF
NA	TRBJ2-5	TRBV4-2	CASSQDLRAQETQYF
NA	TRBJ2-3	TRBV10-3	CATVAKTSTDTQYF
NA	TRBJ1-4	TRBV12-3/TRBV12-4	CASSQSGASTNEKLFF
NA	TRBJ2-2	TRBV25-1	CASSVGAPNTGELFF
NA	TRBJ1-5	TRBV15	CATSRDHIWMGNQPQHF
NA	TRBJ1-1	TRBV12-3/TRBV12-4	CASSPLGRAREAFF
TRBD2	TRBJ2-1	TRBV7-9	CASSLSSGRIIPQFF
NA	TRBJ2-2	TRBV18	CASSPAQANTGELFF
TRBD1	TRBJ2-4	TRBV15	CATSRDPGTGGNIQYF
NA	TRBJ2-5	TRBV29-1	CSVNHRVVKETQYF
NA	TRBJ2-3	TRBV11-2	CASSLNWEGADTQYF
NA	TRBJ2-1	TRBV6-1	CASSEDSHNEQFF
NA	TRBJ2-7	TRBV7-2	CASSLFGPTYEQYF
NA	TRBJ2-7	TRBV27	CASRPGGFGYEQYF
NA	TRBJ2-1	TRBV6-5	CASSYGRGYEQFF
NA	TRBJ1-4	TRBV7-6	CASSPGTGNGHEKLFF
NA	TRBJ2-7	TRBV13	CASSLEGPGTYEQYF
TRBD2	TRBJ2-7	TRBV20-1	CSAMRGTGRAYEQYF
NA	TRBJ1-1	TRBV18	CASSPAGRNTEAFF
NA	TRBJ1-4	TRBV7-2	CASSPGRAERANEKLFF
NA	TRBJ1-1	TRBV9	CASSVDEGPNTEAFF
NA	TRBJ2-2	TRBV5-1	CASSLGSRQVLYLANTGELFF